This T cell receptor (beta chain) was recovered during a study of blood T cell repertoires in COVID-19. Background on the study: Donors in the United States, Italy and Spain gave samples during acute or convalescent COVID-19. In each case, the material was cDNA or gDNA derived from T cells, B-cell-depleted T cells, or PBMCs.

Clones were sequenced by immunoSEQ multiplex PCR, and TCRdb holds only the in-frame ones, with some missing. In the table there are about 200,000 clones, 89% of which are singletons. Individuals drawn from 20 to 25 US areas were about 18 to 90 years old. The sample taken for sequencing was PBMCs or T cells enriched from blood (not recorded which). The sequence derives from a young woman who had recovered from COVID-19.

The CDR3 protein is CASRRQGYTGELFF. In nucleotides, the CDR3 is TGTGCCAGCAGGCGACAGGGCTACACCGGGGAGCTGTTTTTT. The chain combines TRBV27 with TRBJ2-2, with 7 bases that match TRBD1. CDR3 length equals 14 residues. Germline V gene lookup returns CDR1 MNHEY and CDR2 SMNVEV (reference sequence). J lost 3 bases, V lost 6 bases, and 4 bases had no gene match.